Detailed here is one TCR beta chain. This clonotype occurred a few times. The antigen it binds to is not known. Per-nucleotide qualities are absent, and no much larger clonotype sits a single base away. These data come from a study (dated by TCRdb to 2016 to 2017). The library was generated by RT-PCR. The instrument given in TCRdb is Illumina MiSeq. The public reads were reanalyzed by TCRdb: fastp trimming at Q25, MiXCR alignment, in-frame beta chains only. When rows share a CDR3 protein, they turn into one entry using the most common DNA and genes. The sample table records about 680,000 distinct CDR3 sequences; approximately 15% of these occur just once. Of the sample, around 3.3% is held by the ten largest clones. Relative to germline, V is missing 2 bases and J is missing 4 bases, with 10 bases of the junction outside any gene match. The CDR3 runs 17 amino acids, cysteine and phenylalanine included. The DNA shown is the 51-base CDR3, in frame from base 1.

The sequenced material came from memory CD4+ T cells from blood. The V and J segments used are TRBV12-3 or TRBV12-4 and TRBJ2-3; TRBD1 matches 9 bases in the middle. This clonotype originated in a female donor in good health, serving as a healthy control. The DNA reads as follows: TGTGCCAGCAGTTTATACCTCCCGGGACAGGGCCCAGATACGCAGTATTTT. Its amino acids are CASSLYLPGQGPDTQYF.